Detailed here is one TCR beta chain. This record belongs to a study of blood T cell repertoires in COVID-19. Study in general: COVID-19 samples, acute and convalescent, were from the United States, Italy and Spain. The analysed material was cDNA or gDNA that came from T cells, B-cell-depleted T cells, or PBMCs.

The CDR3 contains 13 residues. Between the trimmed V and J ends, which lost 4 bases and 3 bases, there was a span of 11 bases. In germline, CDR1 is SGHRS, CDR2 YFSETQ. Original handling: Nucleated cell counts were estimated from reference gene primer amplification. Only in-frame clones appear in the TCRdb table, and some are missing; sequencing was by immunoSEQ multiplex PCR. The V and J calls and clone size were taken over from that table, and D and trimming were inferred from the DNA. This table holds hundreds of thousands of clones, 70% to 90% found once. This TCR was recovered from a woman aged 30 to 39 with active or convalescent COVID-19. The rearrangement uses TRBV5-1 and TRBJ2-7, with a tentative D call TRBD1 (6 bases). The source material was peripheral blood. CDR3 nucleotides: TGCGCCAGCAGCCTGCCAGGGGTCTACGAGCAGTACTTC. Its protein is CASSLPGVYEQYF.